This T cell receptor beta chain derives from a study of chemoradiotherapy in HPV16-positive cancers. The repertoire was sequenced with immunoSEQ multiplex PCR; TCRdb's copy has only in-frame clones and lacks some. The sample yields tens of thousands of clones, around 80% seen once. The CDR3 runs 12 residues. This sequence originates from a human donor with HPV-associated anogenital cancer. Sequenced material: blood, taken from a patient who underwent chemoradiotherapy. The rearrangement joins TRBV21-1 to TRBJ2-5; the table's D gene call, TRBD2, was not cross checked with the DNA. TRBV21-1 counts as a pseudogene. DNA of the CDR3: TGTGCCAGCCTCCCCGAGTTGGAGACCCAGTACTTC. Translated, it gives CASLPELETQYF.